The source of this T cell receptor beta chain is a study of blood T cell repertoires in COVID-19. Study as a whole: The analysed material was cDNA or gDNA that came from T cells, B-cell-depleted T cells, or PBMCs.

Per germline, CDR1 SEHNR and CDR2 FQNEAQ (reference sequence). V was clipped by 4 bases and J by 4 bases; unmatched bases: 13. The CDR3 contains 17 residues. Original data processing: The authors estimated nucleated cell counts from reference gene primer amplification. Profiled with immunoSEQ multiplex PCR; TCRdb holds only in-frame clones, not every one. V and J calls and clone size are copied from that table; D and trimming were computed from the DNA. The profile shows roughly 340,000 clones, 91% of them singletons. The V call is TRBV7-9, the J call TRBJ1-3, with 7 positions matching TRBD1. The clonotype comes from a woman between 18 and 29 years old who had recovered from COVID-19. The sequenced sample consisted of peripheral blood. CDR3 sequence: CASSSPDKGASGNTIYF. CDR3 in DNA: TGTGCCAGCAGCTCCCCCGACAAGGGGGCATCGGGAAACACCATATATTTT. Combining the CDR3 with reference TRBV7-9 and TRBJ1-3 gives the whole variable domain DTGVSQNPRHKITKRGQNVTFRCDPISEHNRLYWYRQTLGQGPEFLTYFQNEAQLEKSRLLSDRFSAERPKGSFSTLEIQRTEQGDSAMYLCASSSPDKGASGNTIYFGEGSWLTVV.